The entry below describes one T cell receptor beta chain. Its target is not known. CDR1 is LNHDA and CDR2 is SQIVND in the germline V gene (reference sequence). The V gene end was trimmed by 5 bases and the J gene end by 7 bases; junction bases not matched to a gene: 4. This CDR3 contains 14 residues. The data are from a study of T cell responses to AZD1222 COVID-19 vaccine. Findings of the study overall: Recipients of AZD1222 seropositive at baseline numbered only 6 or 7.

Data came from immunoSEQ multiplex PCR; TCRdb stores just in-frame clones and leaves some out. The sample consists of about 97,000 clones, more than 85% of them appearing once. This TCR was sampled from an adult in good health. V is TRBV19 and J is TRBJ2-1; TRBD2 matches at 11 bases. The sample here was peripheral blood, taken on day 0 of AZD1222 vaccination. The CDR3 DNA reads TGTGCCAGTAGTCCACGGACTAGCGGGAATGAGCAGTTCTTC. Encoded protein: CASSPRTSGNEQFF.